The entry below gives a single T cell receptor (beta chain) sequence along with its context. The antigen remains unidentified. This sample was taken from a study of cytomegalovirus exposure and HLA in healthy donors. CDR3 length equals 14 residues. The V gene's germline CDR1 is MNHEY and CDR2 SMNVEV (reference sequence). The V segment lost 3 bases and the J segment 8 bases; nucleotides outside the gene matches: 6. PCR used 60 Vbeta primers and 13 Jbeta primers. Generated by immunoSEQ multiplex PCR, the TCRdb table keeps only in-frame clones and is missing some. The sample lists fewer than 130,000 clones; about 80% were seen once. The study's findings and limits: In vitro confirmation showed three CMV-associated chains to be CMV antigen specific.

The chain combines TRBV27 with TRBJ2-2; 7 bases line up with TRBD2. The clonotype was recovered from a woman aged 40 to 50 in good health and CMV-seronegative. The sequencing sample was made of PBMCs. The CDR3 loop is CASSLGGGLGELFF. In DNA form, the CDR3 reads TGTGCCAGCAGTTTGGGGGGGGGTCTTGGGGAGCTGTTTTTT.